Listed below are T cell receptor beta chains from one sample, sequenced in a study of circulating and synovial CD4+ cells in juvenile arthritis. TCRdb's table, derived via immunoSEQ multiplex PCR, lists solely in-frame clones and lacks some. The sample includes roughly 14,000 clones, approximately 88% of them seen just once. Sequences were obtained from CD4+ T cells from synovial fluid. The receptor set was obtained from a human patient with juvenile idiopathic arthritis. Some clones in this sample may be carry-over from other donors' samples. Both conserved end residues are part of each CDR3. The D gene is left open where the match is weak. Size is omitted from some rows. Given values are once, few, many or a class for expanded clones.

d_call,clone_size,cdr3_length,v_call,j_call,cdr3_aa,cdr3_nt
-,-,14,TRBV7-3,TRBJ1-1,CASSLGRENTEAFF,TGTGCCAGCAGCTTGGGCAGGGAGAACACTGAAGCTTTCTTT
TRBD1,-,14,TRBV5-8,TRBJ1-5,CASTRGQGIQPQHF,TGTGCCAGCACCCGGGGACAGGGGATTCAGCCCCAGCATTTT
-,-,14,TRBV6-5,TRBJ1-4,CASRTASTNEKLFF,TGTGCCAGCAGGACAGCCTCGACTAATGAAAAACTGTTTTTT
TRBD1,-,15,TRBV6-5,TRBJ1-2,CASSYFRTGEKGYTF,TGTGCCAGCAGTTACTTTCGGACAGGGGAAAAGGGCTACACCTTC
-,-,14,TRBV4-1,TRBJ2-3,CASSPGTSTDTQYF,TGCGCCAGCAGCCCCGGGACTAGCACAGATACGCAGTATTTT
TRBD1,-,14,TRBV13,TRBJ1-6,CASSWTGINSPLHF,TGTGCCAGCAGTTGGACAGGGATTAATTCACCCCTCCACTTT
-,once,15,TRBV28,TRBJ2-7,CASNQGGGVSYEQYF,TGTGCCTCCAACCAGGGAGGGGGGGTCTCCTACGAGCAGTACTTC
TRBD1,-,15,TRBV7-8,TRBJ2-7,CASRPSRDRGGEQYF,TGTGCCAGCAGGCCCTCTCGGGACAGGGGAGGCGAGCAGTACTTC
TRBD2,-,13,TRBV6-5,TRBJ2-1,CASMTSGTPEQFF,TGTGCCAGCATGACTAGCGGGACTCCTGAGCAGTTCTTC
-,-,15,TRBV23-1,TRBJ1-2,CASSQSIQETNGYTF,TGCGCCAGCAGTCAATCGATCCAAGAAACTAATGGCTACACCTTC
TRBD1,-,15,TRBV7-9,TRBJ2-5,CASSLQGAAQETQYF,TGTGCCAGCAGCTTACAGGGGGCTGCCCAAGAGACCCAGTACTTC
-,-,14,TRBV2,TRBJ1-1,CASRLGGASTEAFF,TGTGCCAGCAGGCTAGGGGGGGCGAGCACTGAAGCTTTCTTT
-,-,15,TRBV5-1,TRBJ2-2,CASSFEAGGTGELFF,TGCGCCAGCAGCTTTGAAGCAGGGGGGACCGGGGAGCTGTTTTTT
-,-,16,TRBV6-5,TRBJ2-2,CASSYLRFLDTGELFF,TGTGCCAGCAGTTACTTGCGGTTTCTGGACACCGGGGAGCTGTTTTTT
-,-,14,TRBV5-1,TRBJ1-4,CASSEQGTNEKLFF,TGCGCCAGCAGCGAACAGGGAACTAATGAAAAACTGTTTTTT
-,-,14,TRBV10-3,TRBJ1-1,CAISVDTLNTEAFF,TGTGCCATCAGTGTGGACACCTTGAACACTGAAGCTTTCTTT
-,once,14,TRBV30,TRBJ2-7,CAWSSGPTGYEQYF,TGTGCCTGGAGTAGCGGGCCGACGGGGTACGAGCAGTACTTC
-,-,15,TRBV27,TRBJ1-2,CASRGLDSPNYGYTF,TGTGCCAGCAGGGGGTTGGACAGTCCTAACTATGGCTACACCTTC
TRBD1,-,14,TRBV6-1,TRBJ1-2,CASSETGVDYGYTF,TGTGCCAGCAGCGAGACAGGGGTCGACTATGGCTACACCTTC
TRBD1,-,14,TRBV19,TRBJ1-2,CASWDRGLIYGYTF,TGTGCCAGCTGGGACAGGGGGCTTATCTATGGCTACACCTTC
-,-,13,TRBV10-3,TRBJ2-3,CASTSRGTDTQYF,TGTGCCTCCACTAGCAGGGGCACAGATACGCAGTATTTT
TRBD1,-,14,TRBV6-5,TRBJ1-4,CASSSWTGREKLFF,TGTGCCAGCAGTTCTTGGACAGGGAGGGAAAAACTGTTTTTT